Sequencing of this T cell receptor (beta chain) was carried out in a study of response to subunit inactivated influenza vaccine. TCRdb passed the RT-PCR reads through MiXCR, listing each CDR3 protein once. The profile shows about 620,000 distinct CDR3 sequences, 12% of them singletons. Whole-study findings and limits: The authors suggested that every seasonal influenza vaccination recruits few new T cells.

V dropped 1 base and J dropped 7 bases, with 21 bases sitting between them. Per germline, CDR1 SGHRS and CDR2 YFSETQ. The CDR3 contains 18 residues. On this clonotype itself: No antigen is known for it.

The sequences come from PBMCs from blood, collected on the day of vaccination. The receptor comes from a middle-aged man who received an inactivated influenza vaccine. The chain joins TRBV5-1 to TRBJ1-6; a weak D match, TRBD1 (5 bases). The chain's CDR3 is CASSLRGRIGPANSPLHF. The DNA for the CDR3 is TGCGCCAGCAGCTTGCGGGGCAGGATTGGACCTGCGAATTCACCCCTCCACTTT.